Sequencing of this T cell receptor (beta chain) was carried out in a study of cytomegalovirus exposure and HLA in healthy donors. Findings and limits, study-wide: The study flagged roughly 150 TCR beta chains as cytomegalovirus-associated. As a later analysis showed, a missense DCLRE1C variant was linked to trimming of TCR beta V- and J-genes.

Primers: 60 Vbeta forward and 13 Jbeta reverse. TCRdb's copy holds only in-frame clones and misses some; the assay was immunoSEQ multiplex PCR. The sample consists of about 120,000 clones, around 75% of them appearing once. A note on this clone: What it recognizes is unknown. In the same sample, other DNA sequences code for this CDR3.

This TCR came from a woman between 50 and 59 years old in good health and CMV-seronegative. The sequenced sample was PBMCs.

For the CDR3, the DNA is TGTGCCAGCAGTCGCACCGGGGAGCTGTTTTTT. Its protein is CASSRTGELFF. The chain recombines TRBV6-5 with TRBJ2-2; no clear D. The CDR3 has 11 residues. The V end lost 5 bases, the J end lost 4 bases, and 2 bases lay between the germline ends. The germline gives CDR1 MNHEY, CDR2 SVGAGI.